The 18 T cell receptor beta chains presented below share a single source sample, sequenced in a study of T cells of healthy individuals. TCRdb itself ran the 5' RACE reads through MiXCR, one entry per CDR3 protein. The sample has about 57,000 distinct CDR3 sequences; around 15% are singletons. The source of these receptors is a human donor in good health.

This clonotype came up a few times. The V and J genes are TRBV24-1 and TRBJ2-6; D perhaps matches TRBD1 (5 bases). CDR1 is KGHDR, CDR2 SFDVKD, per germline. V was cut by 4 bases and J by 0 bases, with 6 bases left in between. CDR3 size: 15 residues. The CDR3 protein is CATSEGHSGANVLTF. The CDR3 DNA is TGTGCCACCAGTGAAGGACACTCTGGGGCCAACGTCCTGACTTTC.

This clonotype was counted ten times or more. V gene TRBV2 combines with J gene TRBJ1-6; D not certain. CDR1 and CDR2 (germline): SNHLY, FYNNEI. Deletions cut 3 bases from V and 7 bases from J, with 10 bases between. The CDR3 has 14 amino acids. The CDR3 DNA reads TGTGCCAGCAGTGAGGCGGGTTACAATTCACCCCTCCACTTT. Protein: CASSEAGYNSPLHF.

This clonotype was counted at least ten times. V usage is TRBV7-2 and J usage is TRBJ1-1, with D unresolved. The CDR3 is 13 amino acids. Germline values: CDR1 SGHTA, CDR2 FQGNSA. Trimming removed 2 bases at V and 2 bases at J, with 6 bases between. The CDR3 is CASSLRRNTEAFF. The DNA for the CDR3 is TGTGCCAGCAGCTTACGGAGAAACACTGAAGCTTTCTTT.

In this sample, this clonotype is large. The chain employs TRBV2 and TRBJ2-2; no firm D call. The length of the CDR3 is 13 residues. V lost 8 bases to trimming and J lost 6 bases, with 13 bases between them. CDR1 is SNHLY and CDR2 is FYNNEI in the germline V gene. The CDR3 DNA reads TGTGCCAGCCGGAAGCCGACTGCCGGGGAGCTGTTTTTT. This encodes CASRKPTAGELFF.

This clonotype occurred many times. CDR3 sequence: CASSEYRAGLTEAFF. CDR3 sequence (DNA): TGTGCCAGCAGTGAATATAGGGCGGGGTTAACTGAAGCTTTCTTT. V is TRBV25-1 and J is TRBJ1-1; D uncertain. The V and J ends lost 0 bases and 5 bases respectively, with 13 bases between them. CDR1 is MGHDK, CDR2 SYGVNS, per germline. The CDR3 spans 15 residues.

The chain employs TRBV6-1 and TRBJ2-3; no clear D. The CDR3 is made up of 13 amino acids. Per germline, CDR1 MNHNS and CDR2 SASEGT. V was shortened by 5 bases and J by 4 bases, with 10 bases between the two germline ends. The CDR3 region has the DNA TGTGCCAGCAGTAACCTTGGGGCAGATACGCAGTATTTT. This sequence encodes CASSNLGADTQYF.

This clonotype came up many times. The CDR3 DNA follows: TGTGCCAGCAGCTTAGGATCGTTTGGGGAGCACCAGTACTTC. Residues: CASSLGSFGEHQYF. This sequence joins TRBV7-9 and TRBJ2-5, with D perhaps TRBD2 (5 bases). This CDR3 has 14 residues. CDR1 SEHNR and CDR2 FQNEAQ come from the germline V gene (reference sequence). The V gene lost 1 base and the J gene lost 10 bases, with 16 bases spanning the gap. The entire variable domain, with the rest obtained from reference TRBV7-9 and TRBJ2-5, is as follows: DTGVSQNPRHKITKRGQNVTFRCDPISEHNRLYWYRQTLGQGPEFLTYFQNEAQLEKSRLLSDRFSAERPKGSFSTLEIQRTEQGDSAMYLCASSLGSFGEHQYFGPGTRLLVL.

Ten or more counts support this clonotype. The chain joins TRBV2 to TRBJ2-7; 9 positions match TRBD1. With 10 bases clipped from V and 6 bases from J, the junction kept 10 bases outside the gene matches. CDR1 and CDR2 (germline): SNHLY, FYNNEI. CDR3 length equals 13 residues. The DNA for the CDR3 is TGTGCCACCCCGCCGGGACAGGGAGGCGAGCAGTACTTC. Translating it yields CATPPGQGGEQYF.

This clonotype appeared a few times. The CDR3 protein is CASSPAGGAYEQYF. The CDR3 DNA reads TGTGCCAGCAGCCCCGCGGGGGGGGCCTACGAGCAGTACTTC. The rearrangement joins TRBV5-4 to TRBJ2-7, with 9 positions matching TRBD2. The ends lost 4 bases at V and 2 bases at J; junction bases unmatched: 4. CDR3 length: 14 residues. Germline loops: CDR1 SGHNT, CDR2 YYREEE (reference sequence). The entire variable domain, with the rest obtained from reference TRBV5-4 and TRBJ2-7, is as follows: ETGVTQSPTHLIKTRGQQVTLRCSSQSGHNTVSWYQQALGQGPQFIFQYYREEENGRGNFPPRFSGLQFPNYSSELNVNALELDDSALYLCASSPAGGAYEQYFGPGTRLTVT.

V and J are TRBV2 and TRBJ2-5, with D possibly TRBD1 on 6 matching bases. CDR1 is SNHLY, CDR2 FYNNEI, per germline. Trimming shortened V by 5 bases and J by 5 bases, and 12 bases separated the two germline ends. There are 13 residues in the CDR3. The CDR3 loop is CASSFLDSETQYF. As DNA, the CDR3 is TGTGCCAGCAGTTTCCTGGACAGCGAGACCCAGTACTTC.

The chain employs TRBV28 and TRBJ2-1; 12 bases are a match to TRBD2. The germline gives CDR1 MDHEN, CDR2 SYDVKM. Trimming at V came to 4 bases and at J to 7 bases, leaving 5 bases not matched to a gene. The CDR3 spans 15 residues. CDR3 in amino acids: CASSSTSGGINEQFF. Here the CDR3 DNA reads TGTGCCAGCAGTTCGACTAGCGGGGGTATAAATGAGCAGTTCTTC.

This clonotype was seen many times. V gene TRBV5-1 combines with J gene TRBJ2-1; D possibly corresponds to TRBD2 (6 bases). The CDR3 runs to 16 residues. Germline lookup yields CDR1 SGHRS and CDR2 YFSETQ. Between the trimmed V and J ends, which lost 4 bases and 5 bases, there was a span of 19 bases. In DNA form, the CDR3 reads TGCGCCAGCAGCCCGTCAGCGGGTTTAGAGGACAATGAGCAGTTCTTC. Protein product: CASSPSAGLEDNEQFF.

The chain combines TRBV7-2 with TRBJ2-2; TRBD2 matches 11 bases. Germline trimming cut 5 bases from V and 4 bases from J; bases unmatched to any gene: 6. Looked up from germline, CDR1 is SGHTA and CDR2 is FQGNSA. This CDR3 is 16 amino acids long. The CDR3 DNA reads TGTGCCAGCAGCCACGTAGCGGGAGGGCGCACCGGGGAGCTGTTTTTT. It encodes CASSHVAGGRTGELFF.

The chain is built from TRBV7-8 and TRBJ2-5; D not certain. This CDR3 has 15 amino acids. Germline-derived CDR1 and CDR2 are SGHVS and FQNEAQ. Between the trimmed V and J ends, which lost 5 bases and 0 bases, there was a span of 13 bases. The CDR3 is CASSPLLGNQETQYF. The CDR3 coding sequence is TGTGCCAGCAGCCCCCTGCTGGGAAACCAAGAGACCCAGTACTTC.

This clonotype was found many times. The rearrangement uses TRBV28 and TRBJ1-1, with D possibly matching TRBD1 (5 bases). V was clipped by 6 bases and J by 5 bases, with 13 bases between them. Per the germline V gene, CDR1 is MDHEN and CDR2 is SYDVKM. The CDR3 consists of 13 residues. CDR3 residues: CASRRVGGTEAFF. The CDR3 DNA reads as TGTGCCAGCAGACGCGTGGGGGGGACTGAAGCTTTCTTT.

This clonotype appeared a single time. This clone may be a read error of a much larger clone one base away. The conserved phenylalanine or tryptophan is not found at the CDR3 terminus, so this likely reflects a read error. The chain is built from TRBV6-4 and TRBJ1-5; D is possibly TRBD1 (5 bases). Germline loops: CDR1 MRHNA, CDR2 SNTAGT. V was pared by 8 bases and J by 6 bases, with 14 bases between. The CDR3 sequence is 13 residues long. CDR3 sequence: CASASGLGQPQHL. As DNA, the CDR3 is TGTGCCAGCGCTTCAGGGTTGGGTCAGCCCCAGCATTTA.

Written as DNA, the CDR3 is TGTGCCAGCAGCCACTCGTGGGAGAACGGTGAGCAGTTCTTC. Translation gives CASSHSWENGEQFF. The V gene is TRBV3-1, the J gene TRBJ2-1; tentative D call: TRBD2 (5 bases). The V end was cut by 3 bases, the J end by 9 bases, with 15 bases between. The CDR3 sequence is 14 residues long. The germline V gene encodes CDR1 LGHDT and CDR2 YNNKEL (reference sequence).

V and J are TRBV21-1 and TRBJ2-3; TRBD1 is the table's D call and was not checked against the DNA. TRBV21-1 is recorded as a pseudogene. This CDR3 region has 15 residues. The CDR3: CASPPDEESTDTQYF. CDR3 DNA: TGTGCCAGCCCCCCCGACGAGGAGTCCACAGATACGCAGTATTTT.